This entry lists 26 T cell receptor beta chains sequenced from one sample in a study of beta chain features in type 1 diabetes. Study-level points and caveats: Patients with Type 1 diabetes showed moderately but significantly shorter TCRB CDR3s in all four CD4+ subsets.

Antigen specificity for these receptors is unknown. All of the isolated RNA was reverse transcribed, so expressed TCRB transcripts were sequenced. TCRdb's copy holds only in-frame clones and misses some; the assay was immunoSEQ multiplex PCR. The sample lists some 120,000 clones, roughly a sixth seen once, with roughly 2.6% in the top ten. The source material was central memory CD4+ T cells from blood. These receptors all come from a man younger than 30 with type 1 diabetes.

This clone appeared a few times. The chain couples TRBV7-2 to TRBJ1-1; the match to TRBD1 covers 7 bases. Germline loops: CDR1 SGHTA, CDR2 FQGNSA. J lost 3 bases, V lost 1 base, and 8 bases had no gene match. The CDR3 is 16 residues long. CDR3 sequence: CASSLGPGQGDTEAFF. The CDR3 DNA reads as TGTGCCAGCAGCTTAGGCCCGGGGCAGGGGGACACTGAAGCTTTCTTT. The full variable domain, rest sourced from reference TRBV7-2 and TRBJ1-1, is GAGVSQSPSNKVTEKGKDVELRCDPISGHTALYWYRQSLGQGLEFLIYFQGNSAPDKSGLPSDRFSAERTGGSVSTLTIQRTQQEDSAVYLCASSLGPGQGDTEAFFGQGTRLTVV.

The chain employs TRBV6-5 and TRBJ1-2; 7 positions match TRBD1. This CDR3 is 13 amino acids long. V trimming: 2 bases; J trimming: 7 bases; junction bases outside the gene matches: 4. Germline values: CDR1 MNHEY, CDR2 SVGAGI. The CDR3 is CASSYGTDFGYTF. The CDR3 DNA sequence: TGTGCCAGCAGTTACGGGACAGACTTTGGCTACACCTTC.

In this sample, this clone turned up a few times. The rearrangement links TRBV28 to TRBJ1-6; 7 bases match TRBD1. The ends lost 4 bases at V and 3 bases at J; junction bases unmatched: 6. The CDR3 consists of 16 residues. Germline assignment: CDR1 MDHEN and CDR2 SYDVKM. DNA for the CDR3: TGTGCCAGCAGTTCGGGACAGCTCTTCTATAATTCACCCCTCCACTTT. It translates to CASSSGQLFYNSPLHF.

This chain connects TRBV7-2 to TRBJ1-2; D gene uncertain. V shed 5 bases and J shed 4 bases, with 11 bases lying between them. Germline V gene data show CDR1 as SGHTA and CDR2 as FQGNSA. CDR3 size: 13 residues. The CDR3 sequence: CASSHVPIYGYTF. For the CDR3, the DNA is TGTGCCAGCAGCCACGTCCCGATCTATGGCTACACCTTC.

The table lists this clone with a few counts. J is TRBJ1-4 and V is TRBV27, with no clear D. The CDR3 contains 14 residues. Germline-derived CDR1 and CDR2 are MNHEY and SMNVEV (reference sequence). Trimming took off 2 bases at V and 8 bases at J, with 12 bases between the two ends. The CDR3 region is CASSLRSDQEKLFF. CDR3 sequence (DNA): TGTGCCAGCAGTTTACGGTCTGACCAAGAAAAACTGTTTTTT.

This clone was counted a few times. CDR3 coding DNA: TGTGCCAGCTCGCTTAGGGACAGGGACGAAAAACTGTTTTTT. This sequence encodes CASSLRDRDEKLFF. The J gene is TRBJ1-4, the V gene TRBV7-8; 9 positions match TRBD1. The germline V gene encodes CDR1 SGHVS and CDR2 FQNEAQ. The CDR3 is 14 amino acids. With 8 bases clipped from V and 8 bases from J, the junction kept 9 bases outside the gene matches.

This clone turned up a few times. The rearrangement joins TRBV28 to TRBJ1-2; 7 bases are a match to TRBD1. This CDR3 comprises 13 residues. The germline gives CDR1 MDHEN, CDR2 SYDVKM. Trimming at V came to 5 bases and at J to 5 bases, leaving 5 bases not matched to a gene. The CDR3 nucleotides are TGTGCCAGCAGTCCGACGACAGGGTATGGCTACACCTTC. Translation: CASSPTTGYGYTF.

A word on this clone: The sample has other DNA sequences that encode this CDR3 too. This chain joins TRBV7-2 and TRBJ2-1; D ambiguous. This CDR3 contains 13 residues. V lost 1 base, J lost 2 bases, and 3 bases lay in between. Germline CDR1 and CDR2: SGHTA and FQGNSA. The CDR3 bases are TGTGCCAGCAGCTTAGGGGCCTACAATGAGCAGTTCTTC. It yields the protein CASSLGAYNEQFF.

This clone was seen a handful of times. The chain couples TRBV29-1 to TRBJ2-1; 7 bases line up with TRBD2. CDR1 and CDR2 (germline): SQVTM, ANQGSEA. V lost 4 bases and J lost 3; bases outside the gene matches: 9. The CDR3 consists of 15 residues. The CDR3 DNA sequence: TGCAGCGTTGGAGGAGGAACTAGCGTCTACAATGAGCAGTTCTTC. As protein: CSVGGGTSVYNEQFF.

This clone was picked up a small number of times. This rearrangement joins TRBV5-1 to TRBJ2-2; tentative D call: TRBD1 (6 bases). The CDR3 contains 12 residues. Deletions cut 6 bases from V and 5 bases from J, with 8 bases between. The germline gives CDR1 SGHRS, CDR2 YFSETQ. CDR3 loop: CASTGQTGELFF. The CDR3 coding sequence is TGCGCCAGCACCGGACAGACCGGGGAGCTGTTTTTT.

The genes are TRBV7-2 and TRBJ2-6, with D possibly matching TRBD2 (5 bases). The CDR3 has 13 amino acids. V lost 2 bases and J 9 bases, leaving 8 bases between the germline ends. The germline V gene has CDR1 SGHTA and CDR2 FQGNSA. CDR3: CASSLTRGNVLTF. The CDR3 bases are TGTGCCAGCAGCTTAACTAGAGGCAACGTCCTGACTTTC. Full variable domain (remainder filled in from reference TRBV7-2 and TRBJ2-6): GAGVSQSPSNKVTEKGKDVELRCDPISGHTALYWYRQSLGQGLEFLIYFQGNSAPDKSGLPSDRFSAERTGGSVSTLTIQRTQQEDSAVYLCASSLTRGNVLTFGAGSRLTVL.

The J gene is TRBJ1-1, the V gene TRBV6-5; D remains unclear. Deletions cut 2 bases from V and 5 bases from J, with 12 bases between. The CDR3 is 14 amino acids. Germline lookup yields CDR1 MNHEY and CDR2 SVGAGI. The CDR3 is CASSYGLLGTEAFF. The CDR3 DNA follows: TGTGCCAGCAGTTACGGTCTCCTTGGAACTGAAGCTTTCTTT.

The rearrangement links TRBV7-9 to TRBJ2-1; maybe TRBD2 (7 bases). Trimming removed 3 bases at V and 13 bases at J, with 13 bases between. Germline assignment: CDR1 SEHNR and CDR2 FQNEAQ (reference sequence). This CDR3 has 12 residues. This chain's CDR3 is CASSFESGTQFF. For the CDR3, the DNA is TGTGCCAGCAGCTTCGAAAGCGGGACACAGTTCTTC.

The chain combines TRBV28 with TRBJ2-5, with D perhaps TRBD1 or TRBD2 (5 bases each). In germline, CDR1 is MDHEN, CDR2 SYDVKM. The V and J ends lost 7 bases and 6 bases respectively, with 18 bases between them. This CDR3 has 14 residues. This chain's CDR3 is CASKPGSGEKTQYF. CDR3 nucleotide sequence: TGTGCCAGCAAACCAGGGAGTGGCGAGAAGACCCAGTACTTC.

This clone was picked up a small number of times. The CDR3 loop is CATGQAGGYQPQHF. CDR3 bases: TGTGCCACCGGACAGGCTGGGGGATATCAGCCCCAGCATTTT. The V gene is TRBV15, the J gene TRBJ1-5; 7 bases agree with TRBD1. Germline assignment: CDR1 LNHNV and CDR2 YYDKDF (reference sequence). This CDR3 is 14 amino acids long. With V trimmed by 8 bases and J by 5 bases, 9 bases remained unmatched.

The chain uses TRBV9 and TRBJ2-3; 12 bases fit TRBD2. Per the germline V gene, CDR1 is SGDLS and CDR2 is YYNGEE. The CDR3 runs to 16 residues. J was trimmed by 2 bases and V by 4 bases; bases with no gene match: 5. The CDR3 region has the DNA TGTGCCAGCAGCACCGGGACTAGCGGGCTCACAGATACGCAGTATTTT. Residues: CASSTGTSGLTDTQYF.

This chain uses TRBV4-2 with TRBJ2-5; 8 positions agree with TRBD2. Near its end, the DNA agrees better with TRBJ2-7, so the J call may be wrong. The germline V gene has CDR1 LGHNA and CDR2 YNFKEQ. The CDR3 has 17 residues. In nucleotides, the CDR3 is TGTGCCAGCAGCCAAGACCCCTTACCGGGGGGGCCCTACGAGCAGTACTTC. It encodes CASSQDPLPGGPYEQYF.

The chain links TRBV7-9 to TRBJ1-6, with D maybe TRBD1 (5 bases). Trimming cost V 3 bases and J 7 bases, with 10 bases left between them. CDR3 length equals 14 residues. The germline V gene has CDR1 SEHNR and CDR2 FQNEAQ (reference sequence). CDR3 amino acids: CASSLTDTNSPLHF. The DNA for the CDR3 is TGTGCCAGCAGCTTGACAGACACGAATTCACCCCTCCACTTT.

To note about this clone: Germline is not matched at one junction end, which may reflect a read error. For the CDR3, the DNA is TGTGCTCGGGACGGCTTAACCACTGGAGCTTTCTTT. Amino acids: CARDGLTTGAFF. This sequence joins TRBV30 and TRBJ1-1, with D maybe TRBD1 (5 bases). Germline V gene lookup returns CDR1 GTSNPN and CDR2 SVGIG (reference sequence). This CDR3 comprises 12 residues.

This clone was detected only a few times. In DNA, the CDR3 is TGTGCCAGCAAGAGGGCCAGCAATCAGCCCCAGCATTTT. Protein: CASKRASNQPQHF. The V gene is TRBV2, the J gene TRBJ1-5, with unresolved D. In germline, CDR1 is SNHLY, CDR2 FYNNEI. This CDR3 has 13 amino acids. V gave up 7 bases and J gave up 1 base, with 8 bases separating them.

This clone was counted between two and nine times. The chain combines TRBV7-9 with TRBJ1-2, with 11 bases fitting TRBD1. The CDR3 length is 16 residues. The junction had 6 bases not matched to a gene; V was cut back by 2 bases and J by 4 bases. Germline-derived CDR1 and CDR2 are SEHNR and FQNEAQ (reference sequence). CDR3 protein: CASSLPGTGGTYGYTF. The CDR3, as DNA: TGTGCCAGCAGCTTACCCGGGACAGGGGGAACCTATGGCTACACCTTC.

V is TRBV6-5 and J is TRBJ2-2, with 8 bases matching TRBD1. V dropped 4 bases and J dropped 2; count of bases not matched to a gene: 3. Germline CDR1 reads MNHEY; CDR2 reads SVGAGI. This CDR3 has 15 residues. In nucleotides, the CDR3 is TGTGCCAGCAGTTGGACAGGGTTAAACACCGGGGAGCTGTTTTTT. Translating it yields CASSWTGLNTGELFF.

This clone was found a few times. The rearrangement links TRBV2 to TRBJ2-5; 7 nucleotides agree with TRBD2. The CDR3 totals 15 residues. Trimming cost V 1 base and J 5 bases; bases outside gene matches: 7. Looked up from germline, CDR1 is SNHLY and CDR2 is FYNNEI. CDR3 nucleotide sequence: TGTGCCAGCAGTGAAGAGCGGGGAGGTGGGGAGACCCAGTACTTC. Residues: CASSEERGGGETQYF.

The chain recombines TRBV4-3 with TRBJ2-2; D not resolved. V dropped 0 bases and J dropped 0 bases, with 8 bases sitting between them. Germline CDR1 is LGHNA and CDR2 is YSLEER. The CDR3 loop spans 16 amino acids. The CDR3 loop is CASSQDPAANTGELFF. The DNA for the CDR3 is TGCGCCAGCAGCCAAGATCCAGCAGCGAACACCGGGGAGCTGTTTTTT.

The chain recombines TRBV7-3 with TRBJ2-1; D is ambiguous. This CDR3 has 11 residues. Trimming removed 4 bases at V and 10 bases at J, with 8 bases between. Germline loops: CDR1 SGHTA, CDR2 FQGTGA. CDR3 nucleotides: TGTGCCAGCAGCTCGGGCATGGAGCAGTTCTTC. As protein: CASSSGMEQFF.

This clone is classed as medium-sized (0.01 to 0.1%). The rearrangement links TRBV7-2 to TRBJ2-7, with TRBD1 identical over 7 bases. Germline values: CDR1 SGHTA, CDR2 FQGNSA. J lost 5 bases, V lost 5 bases, and 9 bases had no gene match. The CDR3 is 14 amino acids. The chain's CDR3 is CASSQPQGYHEQYF. For the CDR3, the DNA is TGTGCCAGCAGCCAACCACAGGGGTACCACGAGCAGTACTTC. The entire variable domain, with the rest obtained from reference TRBV7-2 and TRBJ2-7, is as follows: GAGVSQSPSNKVTEKGKDVELRCDPISGHTALYWYRQSLGQGLEFLIYFQGNSAPDKSGLPSDRFSAERTGGSVSTLTIQRTQQEDSAVYLCASSQPQGYHEQYFGPGTRLTVT.